Listed below are T cell receptor beta chains from one sample, sequenced in a study of blood T cell repertoires in COVID-19. Here immunoSEQ multiplex PCR was the method, and the copy in TCRdb shows in-frame clones only, minus some. Here the sample spans around 100,000 clones, approximately 88% being singletons. The material sequenced was peripheral blood. The receptor source for this set is a human donor in a cohort sampled during active COVID-19. The CDR3 runs from the conserved cysteine through the conserved F or W. D genes are given only for firm matches. The size entry is marked missing in some rows and otherwise reads once, few, many or a size class.

CDR3 protein,CDR3 DNA,clone size,J gene,D gene,CDR3 length,V gene
CASSTLGQPSNSPLHF,TGTGCCAGCAGCACTCTCGGACAGCCTAGTAATTCACCCCTCCACTTT,NA,TRBJ1-6,NA,16,TRBV5-6
CASSLARQGYEQYF,TGTGCCAGCAGCTTAGCGCGACAGGGATACGAGCAGTACTTC,NA,TRBJ2-7,TRBD1,14,TRBV7-2
CASSAGPPNTEAFF,TGTGCCAGCAGCGCGGGACCGCCGAACACTGAAGCTTTCTTT,NA,TRBJ1-1,NA,14,TRBV7-9
CASSLETGVSEAFF,TGCGCCAGCAGCTTGGAGACAGGGGTTTCTGAAGCTTTCTTT,once,TRBJ1-1,TRBD1,14,TRBV5-1
CASSPRNLNSYRSYEQYF,TGTGCCAGCTCACCACGCAACCTAAACAGTTACCGCAGCTACGAGCAGTACTTC,NA,TRBJ2-7,NA,18,TRBV18
CASSLGQVDYEQYF,TGCGCCAGCAGCTTGGGACAGGTCGACTACGAGCAGTACTTC,NA,TRBJ2-7,NA,14,TRBV5-1
CASSVAGVTYNEQFF,TGTGCCAGCAGCGTAGCGGGGGTGACCTACAATGAGCAGTTCTTC,NA,TRBJ2-1,NA,15,TRBV9
CASLRGGNQPQHF,TGCGCCAGCCTTCGGGGGGGAAATCAGCCCCAGCATTTT,few,TRBJ1-5,NA,13,TRBV10-1
CASSGRGTYEQYF,TGCGCCAGCAGTGGCAGGGGGACCTACGAGCAGTACTTC,few,TRBJ2-7,TRBD1,13,TRBV5-1
CASRSRDRFNEQFF,TGTGCCAGCAGGTCGCGGGACAGGTTCAATGAGCAGTTCTTC,NA,TRBJ2-1,TRBD1,14,TRBV7-8
CASSTTSTDTQYF,TGCGCCAGCAGCACGACTAGCACAGATACGCAGTATTTT,NA,TRBJ2-3,NA,13,TRBV5-1
CASSVGAGGAYEQYF,TGTGCCAGCAGCGTAGGGGCAGGAGGGGCCTACGAGCAGTACTTC,NA,TRBJ2-7,NA,15,TRBV9
CASTRTRSGNEQFF,TGTGCCAGCACACGGACTAGATCGGGCAATGAGCAGTTCTTC,NA,TRBJ2-1,TRBD2,14,TRBV27
CASSYGGTGHQKLFF,TGTGCCAGCAGTTACGGCGGGACAGGGCATCAAAAACTGTTTTTT,NA,TRBJ1-4,TRBD1,15,TRBV2
CATSRPGQGNTEAFF,TGTGCCACCAGCAGACCAGGACAGGGCAACACTGAAGCTTTCTTT,NA,TRBJ1-1,TRBD1,15,TRBV15
CATGQGTLNYGYTF,TGTGCCACCGGACAGGGCACCCTCAACTATGGCTACACCTTC,NA,TRBJ1-2,TRBD1,14,TRBV10-3
CASSLKAGVSGYTF,TGTGCCAGCAGCTTAAAGGCAGGGGTGTCAGGCTACACCTTC,NA,TRBJ1-2,NA,14,TRBV7-2
CASSRRGQGVYGYTF,TGTGCCAGCAGCCGGCGGGGGCAGGGTGTCTATGGCTACACCTTC,NA,TRBJ1-2,NA,15,TRBV3-1/TRBV3-2
CASSSGGGAEGYTF,TGTGCCAGCAGCTCCGGGGGGGGCGCTGAGGGCTACACCTTC,NA,TRBJ1-2,NA,14,TRBV9
CAISEIGRITSFF,TGTGCCATCAGTGAAATCGGCAGGATAACATCTTTCTTT,NA,TRBJ1-1,NA,13,TRBV10-3
CAWSQTGRRGYTF,TGTGCCTGGAGCCAAACAGGGCGGCGTGGCTACACCTTC,NA,TRBJ1-2,NA,13,TRBV30
CASSQGPQGLGYGYTF,TGTGCCAGCAGCCAAGGCCCGCAGGGGCTAGGCTATGGCTACACCTTC,NA,TRBJ1-2,NA,16,TRBV4-2
CASSLWPRTGGVTEAFF,TGTGCCAGCAGTTTATGGCCTCGGACAGGGGGAGTCACTGAAGCTTTCTTT,NA,TRBJ1-1,TRBD1,17,TRBV27
CASSPPGGSEAFF,TGTGCCAGCAGCCCGCCGGGGGGATCTGAAGCTTTCTTT,NA,TRBJ1-1,NA,13,TRBV7-9
CAWRPLPWPAGANVLTF,TGTGCCTGGAGACCGCTCCCGTGGCCCGCTGGGGCCAACGTCCTGACTTTC,NA,TRBJ2-6,NA,17,TRBV30
CASSPLNRGRNYGYTF,TGTGCCAGCAGTCCCCTAAACAGGGGACGCAACTATGGCTACACCTTC,NA,TRBJ1-2,TRBD1,16,TRBV27
CASSEAAGGSDEQYF,TGTGCCAGCAGCGAGGCGGCGGGGGGTTCCGACGAGCAGTACTTC,NA,TRBJ2-7,TRBD2,15,TRBV6-5
CASSLAGQGGYTF,TGTGCCAGCAGTTTAGCCGGACAGGGAGGCTACACCTTC,NA,TRBJ1-2,TRBD1,13,TRBV12-3/TRBV12-4
CASSFGGTRGTQYGYTF,TGCGCCAGCAGCTTTGGGGGAACCAGGGGAACGCAATATGGCTACACCTTC,NA,TRBJ1-2,NA,17,TRBV5-1
CASSIDQGGRSRPPNSPLHF,TGTGCCAGTAGTATAGATCAAGGAGGACGCTCCCGTCCTCCGAATTCACCCCTCCACTTT,NA,TRBJ1-6,NA,20,TRBV19
CASRQQVTYYGYTF,TGTGCCAGCAGACAACAGGTCACCTACTATGGCTACACCTTC,NA,TRBJ1-2,NA,14,TRBV2